The subject of this entry is one T cell receptor (beta chain). Its target is unknown. The data stem from a study of cytomegalovirus exposure and HLA in healthy donors. The study, taken as a whole, reports: In a later analysis, a missense DCLRE1C variant was linked to TCR beta V- and J-gene trimming. Across all donors, roughly uniform sequencing depth was an assumption of the presence/absence analyses.

This PCR relied on a set of 60 Vbeta primers and 13 Jbeta primers. Clones were read by immunoSEQ multiplex PCR, and TCRdb kept only the in-frame ones, dropping some. This sample has some 130,000 clones, with roughly 83% found just once. In germline, CDR1 is LGHNA, CDR2 YSLEER. Trimming removed 0 bases from V and 6 bases from J; junction bases left unmatched: 12. CDR3 size: 18 residues. Source material: PBMCs. The receptor was isolated from a man in his late teens or twenties in good health and CMV-seronegative. This chain uses TRBV4-3 with TRBJ2-4, with 9 bases identical to TRBD2. The CDR3 spells CASSQDPRGGRESNIQYF. Here the CDR3 DNA reads TGCGCCAGCAGCCAAGATCCGCGGGGGGGGCGTGAATCAAACATTCAGTACTTC.